The present TCR beta chain was sequenced within a study of read filtering for tumor transcriptome and immune sequencing. Notes on the study in general: In IR-seq, single-read clonotypes were 65% to 90% of clonotypes but approximately 4% of reads.

From 300 to 450 ng of RNA, a library with molecular barcoded alpha/delta and beta/gamma adaptors was made. TCRdb ran MiXCR on the reads and lists one entry per CDR3 protein. The table shows approximately 40,000 distinct CDR3 sequences, with about an eighth occurring only once. Many counts were recorded for this clonotype. The target antigen is unknown. V was cut by 3 bases and J by 6 bases, with 20 bases left in between. CDR3 length: 16 residues. Germline lookup yields CDR1 DFQATT and CDR2 SNEGSKA (reference sequence). At the time of active disease, bone marrow was collected from every patient. The chain carries TRBV20-1 and TRBJ2-2, with no clear D. Sequencing was carried out using a population of CD138-negative cells sorted from bone marrow. The sequence was collected from a donor aged 40 or over with multiple myeloma. This CDR3 reads CSARDQSGPISGELFF. CDR3 nucleotides: TGCAGTGCTAGGGACCAATCCGGCCCGATATCCGGGGAGCTGTTTTTT.